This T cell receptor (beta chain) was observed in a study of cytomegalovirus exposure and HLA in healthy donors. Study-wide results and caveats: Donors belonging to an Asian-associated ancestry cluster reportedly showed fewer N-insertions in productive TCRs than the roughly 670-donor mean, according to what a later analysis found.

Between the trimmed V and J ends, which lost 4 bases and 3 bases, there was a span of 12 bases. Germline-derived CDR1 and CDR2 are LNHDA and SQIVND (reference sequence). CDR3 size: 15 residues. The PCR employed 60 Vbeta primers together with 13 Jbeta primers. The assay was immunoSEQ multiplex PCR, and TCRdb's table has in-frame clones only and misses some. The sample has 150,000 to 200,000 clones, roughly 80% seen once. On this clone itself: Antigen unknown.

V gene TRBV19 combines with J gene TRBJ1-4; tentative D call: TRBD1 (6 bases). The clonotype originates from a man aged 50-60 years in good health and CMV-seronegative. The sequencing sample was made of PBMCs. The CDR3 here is CASSKNRVSNEKLFF. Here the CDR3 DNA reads TGTGCCAGTAGTAAAAACAGGGTTTCTAATGAAAAACTGTTTTTT.